This entry lists 14 T cell receptor beta chains sequenced from one sample in a study of T cell responses to AZD1222 COVID-19 vaccine. Profiled with immunoSEQ multiplex PCR; TCRdb holds only in-frame clones, not every one. In the table there are under 110,000 clones, about 87% of which are singletons. Here the sequenced sample was peripheral blood, taken 28 days after the second AZD1222 dose. The receptors were sampled from an adult who received the AZD1222 COVID-19 vaccine.

The rearrangement uses TRBV19 and TRBJ1-4; D gene ambiguous. Per germline, CDR1 LNHDA and CDR2 SQIVND (reference sequence). The CDR3 is 13 residues long. Trimming stripped 3 bases from V and 4 bases from J, with 6 bases between. The CDR3 coding sequence is TGTGCCAGTAGTATCCAAGTTAATGAAAAACTGTTTTTT. Translating gives CASSIQVNEKLFF.

This chain connects TRBV5-1 to TRBJ1-1; 9 nucleotides align to TRBD1. The CDR3 covers 14 residues. The V gene end was trimmed by 4 bases and the J gene end by 1 base; junction bases not matched to a gene: 2. Germline CDR1 and CDR2: SGHRS and YFSETQ. The DNA for the CDR3 is TGCGCCAGCAGCGGGGGACAGGGGAACACTGAAGCTTTCTTT. It codes for CASSGGQGNTEAFF.

J is TRBJ2-1 and V is TRBV30; D may be TRBD1 (6 bases). Between the trimmed V and J ends, which lost 5 bases and 10 bases, there was a span of 24 bases. The CDR3 runs to 15 residues. CDR1 is GTSNPN, CDR2 SVGIG, per germline (reference sequence). CDR3 protein: CAWSHRARSSREQFF. The CDR3 DNA follows: TGTGCCTGGTCCCACAGGGCGCGATCGTCGAGGGAGCAGTTCTTC.

The chain uses TRBV12-3 or TRBV12-4 and TRBJ1-1; no definite D call. This CDR3 region has 9 residues. Trimming shortened V by 10 bases and J by 2 bases, and 2 bases separated the two germline ends. CDR3 DNA: TGTGCCACTAACACTGAAGCTTTCTTT. Its translation: CATNTEAFF.

V is TRBV7-8 and J is TRBJ2-3; D gene uncertain. This CDR3 region has 17 residues. Germline-derived CDR1 and CDR2 are SGHVS and FQNEAQ. V was shortened by 5 bases and J by 2 bases, with 20 bases between the two germline ends. The CDR3 coding sequence is TGTGCCAGCAGCCAATTTGTTCGTCGGGCCCCCACAGATACGCAGTATTTT. Translated, it gives CASSQFVRRAPTDTQYF.

The chain combines TRBV5-1 with TRBJ1-4; no clear D. The CDR3 length is 16 residues. The germline V and J ends were trimmed by 2 bases and 7 bases, with 18 bases remaining between them. The germline V gene encodes CDR1 SGHRS and CDR2 YFSETQ. Here the CDR3 reads CASSFGRLSFGEKLFF. In DNA, the CDR3 is TGCGCCAGCAGCTTCGGCAGGCTCAGTTTTGGTGAAAAACTGTTTTTT.

The chain is built from TRBV13 and TRBJ1-1, with TRBD1 matching over 8 bases. Germline-derived CDR1 and CDR2 are PRHDT and FYEKMQ (reference sequence). The CDR3 loop spans 15 amino acids. With V trimmed by 3 bases and J by 0 bases, 3 bases remained unmatched. CDR3 loop: CASSLTGDMNTEAFF. Written as DNA, the CDR3 is TGTGCCAGCAGCTTGACAGGGGACATGAACACTGAAGCTTTCTTT.

This sequence joins TRBV19 and TRBJ1-5, with D possibly TRBD1 on 5 matching bases. The CDR3 is 18 residues long. Germline V gives CDR1 LNHDA, CDR2 SQIVND (reference sequence). Trimming took 5 bases from V and 3 from J, leaving 23 bases between them. The CDR3 region has the DNA TGTGCCAGTAGTTTCTGGGACCTCGCCAGCCCAAACAATCAGCCCCAGCATTTT. It is translated as CASSFWDLASPNNQPQHF.

This clone was seen a few times. The chain uses TRBV19 and TRBJ1-1; maybe TRBD1 (6 bases). V was pared by 4 bases and J by 1 base, with 13 bases between. Per germline, CDR1 LNHDA and CDR2 SQIVND (reference sequence). This CDR3 contains 15 residues. Here the CDR3 DNA reads TGTGCCAGTAGTAGGCGATGGGGGGCGAACACTGAAGCTTTCTTT. Translation: CASSRRWGANTEAFF.

This chain joins TRBV11-3 and TRBJ1-1, with D perhaps TRBD1 (6 bases). CDR3 length equals 15 residues. In germline, CDR1 is SGHNT, CDR2 YENEEA. V gave up 2 bases and J gave up 10 bases, with 20 bases separating them. CDR3 residues: CASSLSLGRQGPAFF. For the CDR3, the DNA is TGTGCCAGCAGCTTATCTCTTGGTCGTCAGGGGCCAGCTTTCTTT. The entire variable domain, with the rest obtained from reference TRBV11-3 and TRBJ1-1, is as follows: EAGVVQSPRYKIIEKKQPVAFWCNPISGHNTLYWYLQNLGQGPELLIRYENEEAVDDSQLPKDRFSAERLKGVDSTLKIQPAELGDSAVYLCASSLSLGRQGPAFFGQGTRLTVV.

The gene calls are TRBV19 and TRBJ2-7, with D perhaps TRBD1 (6 bases). The CDR3 is 15 residues long. V lost 2 bases and J lost 0, with 11 bases in between. Germline V gene data show CDR1 as LNHDA and CDR2 as SQIVND (reference sequence). DNA for the CDR3: TGTGCCAGTAGTATAAGGACAGATTTCTCCTACGAGCAGTACTTC. Translating gives CASSIRTDFSYEQYF.

As DNA, the CDR3 is TGTGCCAGCAGCCAGTATCGAACGGGGAACACTGAAGCTTTCTTT. Its translation is CASSQYRTGNTEAFF. The chain employs TRBV3-1 (or the pseudogene TRBV3-2) and TRBJ1-1; the D is unclear. The V and J ends lost 3 bases and 1 base respectively, with 12 bases between them. Per germline, CDR1 LGHDT and CDR2 YNNKEL (reference sequence). CDR3 length: 15 residues.

The chain uses TRBV7-2 and TRBJ2-3, with D hard to call. The CDR3 is made up of 15 amino acids. The germline V and J ends were trimmed by 1 base and 2 bases, with 10 bases remaining between them. CDR1 is SGHTA, CDR2 FQGNSA, per germline. The CDR3 loop reads CASSLGSGFTDTQYF. DNA of the CDR3: TGTGCCAGCAGCTTAGGATCAGGATTCACAGATACGCAGTATTTT.

The V call is TRBV15, the J call TRBJ1-2; no firm D call. V was cut by 1 base and J by 2 bases, with 14 bases left in between. Per the germline V gene, CDR1 is LNHNV and CDR2 is YYDKDF (reference sequence). The CDR3 sequence is 16 residues long. CDR3 nucleotide sequence: TGTGCCACCAGCAGAGCAGATGGCAGACCAAACTATGGCTACACCTTC. This codes for CATSRADGRPNYGYTF.